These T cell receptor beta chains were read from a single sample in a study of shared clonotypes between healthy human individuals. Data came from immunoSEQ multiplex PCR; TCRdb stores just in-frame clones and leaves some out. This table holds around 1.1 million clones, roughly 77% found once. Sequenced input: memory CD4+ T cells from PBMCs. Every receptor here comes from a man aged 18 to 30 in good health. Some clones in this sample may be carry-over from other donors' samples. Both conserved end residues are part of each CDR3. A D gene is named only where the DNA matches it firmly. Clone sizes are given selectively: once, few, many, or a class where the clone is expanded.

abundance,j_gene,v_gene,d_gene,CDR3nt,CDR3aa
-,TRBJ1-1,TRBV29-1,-,TGCAGCGCTCGCCGGGGGATGAACACTGAAGCTTTCTTT,CSARRGMNTEAFF
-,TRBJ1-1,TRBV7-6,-,TGTGCCAGCAGCGGTGGACAAGGCGGGACTGAAGCTTTCTTT,CASSGGQGGTEAFF
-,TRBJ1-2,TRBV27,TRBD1,TGTGCCAGCAGTGTCCAACAGGGGGTCCCCTATGGCTACACCTTC,CASSVQQGVPYGYTF
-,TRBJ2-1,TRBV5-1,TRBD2,TGCGCCAGCAGCTTTTATCTAGCGGGAGAGGGTGAGCAGTTCTTC,CASSFYLAGEGEQFF
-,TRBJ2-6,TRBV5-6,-,TGTGCCAGCAGCTTGGGTTGGGGTTCGGCGGGGGCCAACGTCCTGACTTTC,CASSLGWGSAGANVLTF
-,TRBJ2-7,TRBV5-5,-,TGTGCCAGCAGCTGGACCCCTCAGAGTTACTACGAGCAGTACTTC,CASSWTPQSYYEQYF
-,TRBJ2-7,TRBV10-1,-,TGCGCCAGCAGTCCCCACGTCGATGGCGAGCAGTACTTC,CASSPHVDGEQYF
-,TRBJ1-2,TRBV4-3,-,TGCGCCAGCAGCCAAGGGCAGCCTCTCCCCCGCCACACCTTC,CASSQGQPLPRHTF
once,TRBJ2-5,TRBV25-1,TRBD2,TGTGCCAGCAGGGACGGACTAGCCGTATGGGAGACCCAGTACTTC,CASRDGLAVWETQYF
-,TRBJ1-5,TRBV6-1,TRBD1,TGTGCCAGCAGCGGGACAGGGGAGTCTCAGCCCCAGCATTTT,CASSGTGESQPQHF
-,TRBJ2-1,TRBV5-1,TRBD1,TGCGCCAGCAGCCCCCGGGACAGCCGCAATGAGCAGTTCTTC,CASSPRDSRNEQFF
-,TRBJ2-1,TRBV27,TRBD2,TGTGCCAGCAGTGTCCTACTAGCGGGAGGGTACAATGAGCAGTTCTTC,CASSVLLAGGYNEQFF
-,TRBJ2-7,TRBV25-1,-,TGTGCCAGCCTTCGGCCCGGGGATGGCTCCTACGAGCAGTACTTC,CASLRPGDGSYEQYF